This T cell receptor (beta chain) was retrieved from a study of blood T cell repertoires in COVID-19. Study information: PBMCs, B-cell-depleted T cells, or T cells provided the cDNA or gDNA that made up the material.

Libraries were prepared by immunoSEQ multiplex PCR; TCRdb keeps only in-frame clonotypes and omits some of them. Among about 150,000 clones listed, approximately 83% were seen once. This CDR3 region has 15 residues. Germline V lookup: CDR1 MNHEY, CDR2 SVGAGI. V was pared by 0 bases and J by 4 bases, with 3 bases of the junction left unmatched. This rearrangement joins TRBV6-5 to TRBJ2-5; 9 nucleotides match TRBD2. Sequenced input: peripheral blood. The receptor's source is a woman aged 80 or older with acute or convalescent COVID-19. In nucleotides, the CDR3 is TGTGCCAGCAGTTACTCTGGTAGCGGGGGAGAGACCCAGTACTTC. Translated, it gives CASSYSGSGGETQYF.